Below, 2 T cell receptor beta chains from the same sample are listed, as sequenced in a study of blood T cell repertoires in COVID-19. Produced via immunoSEQ multiplex PCR; TCRdb's table is partial and in-frame only. Of 150,000 to 200,000 clones listed, about 74% are singletons. Sequenced: peripheral blood. These receptors were obtained from a man in his sixties with acute or convalescent COVID-19.

The CDR3 is CASSVVAGGNTDTQYF. The CDR3 region has the DNA TGTGCCAGCAGCGTAGTAGCGGGGGGGAACACAGATACGCAGTATTTT. The chain is built from TRBV9 and TRBJ2-3; 11 bases are a match to TRBD2. There are 16 residues in the CDR3. The V gene's germline CDR1 is SGDLS and CDR2 YYNGEE. J lost 2 bases, V lost 0 bases, and 2 bases had no gene match.

In its sample, this clone was seen once. The chain carries TRBV7-2 and TRBJ1-6; D is unresolved. In germline, CDR1 is SGHTA, CDR2 FQGNSA. The CDR3 covers 12 residues. Deletions cut 1 base from V and 9 bases from J, with 4 bases between. This chain's CDR3 is CASSLVFSPLHF. For the CDR3, the DNA is TGTGCCAGCAGCTTAGTCTTTTCACCCCTCCACTTT. The full variable domain, its missing parts supplied by reference TRBV7-2 and TRBJ1-6, is GAGVSQSPSNKVTEKGKDVELRCDPISGHTALYWYRQSLGQGLEFLIYFQGNSAPDKSGLPSDRFSAERTGGSVSTLTIQRTQQEDSAVYLCASSLVFSPLHFGNGTRLTVT.